Listed here is a single T cell receptor beta chain. The target antigen is unknown. J lost 1 base, V lost 6 bases, and 15 bases had no gene match. Germline V CDR1 and CDR2: SGHDN, FVKESK. The CDR3 length is 19 residues. PCR used 60 Vbeta primers and 13 Jbeta primers. Clones were read by immunoSEQ multiplex PCR, and TCRdb kept only the in-frame ones, dropping some. The table records under 150,000 clones, 60% to 85% of them present only once. The sample belongs to a study of cytomegalovirus exposure and HLA in healthy donors. Findings of the study overall: A later analysis reported that several of the most significant clusters appeared to be linked to common viral pathogens, among them Epstein-Barr virus. The study reported that TCR beta sequences accurately predicted HLA-A and HLA-B alleles in most subjects. With later analysis, a missense DCLRE1C variant became linked to TCR beta V- and J-gene trimming.

The sequence was collected from a female donor in good health and CMV-seropositive. The sequenced sample was PBMCs. V usage is TRBV14 and J usage is TRBJ2-1, with 10 bases that match TRBD2. CDR3 nucleotides: TGTGCCAGCAGTCCCGACAGCTACCTAGCGGGAGCGTCCTACAATGAGCAGTTCTTC. It yields the protein CASSPDSYLAGASYNEQFF.